The entry below describes one T cell receptor (beta chain). The specificity of this receptor is unknown. No base-level quality is on record; no much larger clone is a single base apart. The CDR3 measures 15 amino acids from cysteine to phenylalanine. Solely the CDR3 DNA is kept, with 45 bases framed from the first base. V loses 1 base, J loses 5 bases, and the germline ends lie 14 bases apart. Looking up the germline V gene yields CDR1 SGHTA and CDR2 FQGNSA. This entry comes from a study of T cell changes during pregnancy in multiple sclerosis (dated by TCRdb to the late 2010s). A note on the overall study: The study looked at changes in the T cell repertoire across pregnancy in women with multiple sclerosis.

Library prep was done by the immunoSEQ multiplex PCR assay. Entries here come from immuneACCESS through TCRdb and include only in-frame sequences with V and J called. Some clones fail to appear in such tables; in the studies checked, an unresolved V gene covers under half of the shortfall, and the cause of the remainder is unknown. Recorded for this sample are around 77,000 clones; 91% of them occurred a single time. Approximately 0.71% of the sample is in the top ten clones. The origin of this receptor is a female donor in good health, enrolled as a control in a pregnancy study. This sample comprised peripheral blood, obtained in the third trimester of pregnancy. The V and J genes are TRBV7-2 and TRBJ2-5; TRBD1 might be the D gene, on 5 matching bases. The CDR3 reads as follows: CASSLVGAVGETQYF. The DNA sequence follows: TGTGCCAGCAGCTTAGTTGGGGCTGTGGGGGAGACCCAGTACTTC.